What follows describes a single T cell receptor beta chain. V was shortened by 5 bases and J by 7 bases, with 15 bases between the two germline ends. CDR3 length: 14 amino acids. The data stem from a study of chronic HIV infection and antiretroviral therapy. A single record per CDR3 protein comes from TCRdb applying MiXCR to the 5' RACE reads. The sample carries about 38,000 distinct CDR3 sequences, roughly 7.6% recorded once. The material sequenced was peripheral blood. The sequence was obtained from an adult who had HIV and had not received antiretroviral therapy, or was an uninfected healthy control (not recorded which). The rearrangement uses TRBV12-3 or TRBV12-4 and TRBJ2-1; D ambiguous. In nucleotides, the CDR3 is TGTGCCAGCAGTCTGCCCTTAGGATTGAATGAGCAGTTCTTC. Translating gives CASSLPLGLNEQFF.